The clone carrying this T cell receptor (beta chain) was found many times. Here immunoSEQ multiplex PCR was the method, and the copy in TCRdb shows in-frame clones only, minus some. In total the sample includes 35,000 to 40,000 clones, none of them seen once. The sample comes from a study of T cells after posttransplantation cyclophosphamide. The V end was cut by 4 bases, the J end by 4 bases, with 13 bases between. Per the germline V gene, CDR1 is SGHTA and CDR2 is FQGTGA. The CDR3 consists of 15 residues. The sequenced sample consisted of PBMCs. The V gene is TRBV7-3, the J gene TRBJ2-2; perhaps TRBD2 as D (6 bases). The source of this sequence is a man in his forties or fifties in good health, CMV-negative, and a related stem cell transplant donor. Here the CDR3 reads CASSSLLGGTGELFF. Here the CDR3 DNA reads TGTGCCAGCAGCTCCCTGTTGGGGGGCACCGGGGAGCTGTTTTTT.